A single sample is the source of the 19 T cell receptor beta chains below, sequenced in a study of cytomegalovirus exposure and HLA in healthy donors. PCR used 60 Vbeta primers and 13 Jbeta primers. The table came from immunoSEQ multiplex PCR; TCRdb's copy has only in-frame clones and leaves some out. Of under 200,000 clones in the sample, approximately 67% are singletons; the top ten hold 4% to 5.5%. Sequenced sample: PBMCs. The receptors stem from a young woman in good health and CMV-seropositive.

The chain carries TRBV7-3 and TRBJ1-2; tentative D call: TRBD1 (5 bases). The length of the CDR3 is 15 residues. Looked up from germline, CDR1 is SGHTA and CDR2 is FQGTGA. Trimming left V 3 bases short and J 3 bases short, with 14 bases between. In DNA, the CDR3 is TGTGCCAGCAGCTTGAGCGGGGGGAGCGACTATGGCTACACCTTC. The encoded protein is CASSLSGGSDYGYTF.

J is TRBJ2-7 and V is TRBV6-6, with a tentative D call TRBD1 (5 bases). V lost 7 bases, J lost 1 base, and 17 bases lay in between. The V gene's germline CDR1 is MNHNY and CDR2 SVGAGI (reference sequence). CDR3 length equals 15 residues. The CDR3 here is CASTFSQGPSYEQYF. The CDR3 nucleotides are TGTGCCAGCACTTTCTCCCAGGGTCCTTCCTACGAGCAGTACTTC.

The CDR3 bases are TGCAGCGTTGATGATAGTAGTGAAGCTTTCTTT. Translated: CSVDDSSEAFF. J is TRBJ1-1 and V is TRBV29-1; D unresolved. The CDR3 totals 11 residues. CDR1 and CDR2 from the germline V gene are SQVTM and ANQGSEA. Trimming removed 3 bases from V and 7 bases from J, with 9 bases in between.

The chain uses TRBV20-1 and TRBJ2-1; possibly TRBD2 for D (6 bases). This CDR3 is 11 amino acids long. V was shortened by 6 bases and J by 10 bases, with 13 bases between the two germline ends. The germline V gene encodes CDR1 DFQATT and CDR2 SNEGSKA (reference sequence). The CDR3: CSAPGGIEQFF. The CDR3 coding sequence is TGCAGTGCGCCCGGGGGAATAGAGCAGTTCTTC.

The V gene is TRBV5-6, the J gene TRBJ1-4, with D possibly being TRBD1 (6 bases). V was shortened by 1 base and J by 13 bases, with 17 bases between the two germline ends. Germline values: CDR1 SGHDT, CDR2 YYEEEE. The CDR3 runs to 14 residues. The CDR3 DNA reads TGTGCCAGCAGCTTGACAGGGATGAGAAGGGGACTGTTTTTT. Its translation: CASSLTGMRRGLFF.

The chain is built from TRBV10-3 and TRBJ1-6, with 9 nucleotides matching TRBD1. The germline gives CDR1 ENHRY, CDR2 SYGVKD. Germline trimming cut 5 bases from V and 7 bases from J; bases unmatched to any gene: 6. CDR3 length equals 15 residues. The CDR3 DNA reads as TGTGCCATCAGTCCACAGGGGGCGTTGAATTCACCCCTCCACTTT. Residues: CAISPQGALNSPLHF.

This chain links TRBV7-2 with TRBJ2-7; maybe TRBD2 (6 bases). V was cut by 1 base and J by 1 base, with 14 bases left in between. Looked up from germline, CDR1 is SGHTA and CDR2 is FQGNSA. CDR3 length: 16 residues. CDR3 in DNA: TGTGCCAGCAGCTTAGTGGAGGGAGGATCGTCCTACGAGCAGTACTTC. Translation gives CASSLVEGGSSYEQYF.

This chain connects TRBV7-3 to TRBJ2-5, with D possibly TRBD1 on 6 matching bases. Germline V gene sequence: CDR1 SGHTA, CDR2 FQGTGA. The CDR3 runs to 14 residues. V was cut by 6 bases and J by 7 bases, with 18 bases left in between. CDR3 coding DNA: TGTGCCAGCAGTGCCGGGACAAGCGACGGGACCCAGTACTTC. Translating it yields CASSAGTSDGTQYF.

The chain has TRBV4-3 and TRBJ1-6; 7 positions match TRBD1. The CDR3 is 15 amino acids. Germline assignment: CDR1 LGHNA and CDR2 YSLEER. The V segment lost 4 bases and the J segment 7 bases; nucleotides outside the gene matches: 7. The CDR3 nucleotides are TGCGCCAGCAGCCCCGGGACAGCAAGGAATTCACCCCTCCACTTT. It translates to CASSPGTARNSPLHF.

This sequence joins TRBV19 and TRBJ1-2; tentatively, D is TRBD1 (5 bases). The V end lost 9 bases, the J end lost 8 bases, and 25 bases lay between the germline ends. The V gene's germline CDR1 is LNHDA and CDR2 SQIVND (reference sequence). The CDR3 has 15 residues. The CDR3: CASLRRDTGAGGYTF. In nucleotides, the CDR3 is TGTGCCAGCCTGAGAAGAGATACAGGCGCGGGAGGCTACACCTTC.

This clone was seen only a few times. The chain is built from TRBV11-1 and TRBJ1-1; D may be TRBD1 (6 bases). CDR1 SGHAT and CDR2 FQDESV come from the germline V gene (reference sequence). The CDR3 has 14 residues. V was trimmed by 8 bases and J by 1 base, leaving 14 bases between them. The CDR3 region is CASEPLGGNTEAFF. CDR3 coding DNA: TGTGCCAGCGAGCCCTTAGGGGGGAACACTGAAGCTTTCTTT.

Written as DNA, the CDR3 is TGTGCCAGCGAACTCGGGGGGGGCTACGAGCAGTACTTC. Protein sequence: CASELGGGYEQYF. The chain combines TRBV2 with TRBJ2-7, with 8 bases matching TRBD2. The germline V gene has CDR1 SNHLY and CDR2 FYNNEI. The V segment lost 8 bases and the J segment 3 bases; nucleotides outside the gene matches: 6. The CDR3 runs 13 residues.

The chain links TRBV7-9 to TRBJ2-7; 11 positions match TRBD2. Trimming took 3 bases from V and 3 from J; bases not matched to a gene: 1. Germline V CDR1 and CDR2: SEHNR, FQNEAQ (reference sequence). The CDR3 spans 14 residues. As DNA, the CDR3 is TGTGCCAGCAGCTTGGGACTAGCGGACTACGAGCAGTACTTC. Translation gives CASSLGLADYEQYF. The variable domain in full, completed from reference TRBV7-9 and TRBJ2-7, reads DTGVSQNPRHKITKRGQNVTFRCDPISEHNRLYWYRQTLGQGPEFLTYFQNEAQLEKSRLLSDRFSAERPKGSFSTLEIQRTEQGDSAMYLCASSLGLADYEQYFGPGTRLTVT.

The chain uses TRBV15 and TRBJ1-3; 10 bases are a match to TRBD1. Germline V gives CDR1 LNHNV, CDR2 YYDKDF (reference sequence). The CDR3 contains 16 residues. Trimming removed 3 bases from V and 0 bases from J; junction bases left unmatched: 2. The CDR3: CATSRDRGSSGNTIYF. The CDR3 DNA sequence: TGTGCCACCAGCAGGGACAGGGGGTCCTCTGGAAACACCATATATTTT.

In DNA form, the CDR3 reads TGTGCCACCAGCAGAGAAGTCGGTTTCTCCGTGACAGAAGCTTTCTTT. As protein: CATSREVGFSVTEAFF. The V and J genes are TRBV15 and TRBJ1-1, with D hard to call. With 0 bases removed from V and 8 bases from J, the gap between germline ends came to 19 bases. Looked up from germline, CDR1 is LNHNV and CDR2 is YYDKDF (reference sequence). This CDR3 spans 16 amino acids.

This clone was seen a few times. The chain joins TRBV7-9 to TRBJ2-1; TRBD2 aligns across 10 bases. V dropped 5 bases and J dropped 5; count of bases not matched to a gene: 3. The germline gives CDR1 SEHNR, CDR2 FQNEAQ (reference sequence). The CDR3 covers 14 residues. CDR3: CASSVSGGDNEQFF. CDR3 coding DNA: TGTGCCAGCAGCGTCAGCGGGGGGGACAATGAGCAGTTCTTC. Full variable domain (outside the CDR3, taken from reference TRBV7-9 and TRBJ2-1): DTGVSQNPRHKITKRGQNVTFRCDPISEHNRLYWYRQTLGQGPEFLTYFQNEAQLEKSRLLSDRFSAERPKGSFSTLEIQRTEQGDSAMYLCASSVSGGDNEQFFGPGTRLTVL.

The chain is built from TRBV9 and TRBJ2-7, with D possibly matching TRBD2 (6 bases). Germline CDR1 reads SGDLS; CDR2 reads YYNGEE. The V end lost 4 bases, the J end lost 3 bases, and 17 bases lay between the germline ends. The length of the CDR3 is 15 residues. The CDR3 spells CASSPRGGENYEQYF. CDR3 bases: TGTGCCAGCAGCCCAAGAGGCGGGGAAAACTACGAGCAGTACTTC.

This chain connects TRBV29-1 to TRBJ2-7, with D possibly being TRBD1 (6 bases). The germline V gene has CDR1 SQVTM and CDR2 ANQGSEA. The CDR3 consists of 13 residues. Trimming removed 5 bases at V and 3 bases at J, with 14 bases between. The CDR3 sequence: CSVTNRGGYEQYF. The CDR3 DNA reads as TGCAGCGTTACCAATAGAGGGGGCTACGAGCAGTACTTC.

The chain combines TRBV6-1 with TRBJ1-1; D is perhaps TRBD1 (6 bases). Trimming took 5 bases from V and 2 from J, leaving 9 bases between them. Looked up from germline, CDR1 is MNHNS and CDR2 is SASEGT. The CDR3 is 13 residues long. The CDR3 is CASSTQGNTEAFF. The CDR3 DNA reads TGTGCCAGCAGTACACAGGGAAACACTGAAGCTTTCTTT.